The rows below give T cell receptor beta chains drawn from one sample of a study of CD8+CD57+ T cells in acquired aplastic anemia. In TCRdb, the reads were re-called with MiXCR into one record per CDR3 protein. The sample shows some 170,000 distinct CDR3 sequences, around 48% of them seen only once. Source material: sorted CD4+, CD8+, or CD8+CD57+ T cells (not recorded which) from PBMCs. Receptors were obtained from a human donor with aplastic anemia. Both conserved end residues are part of each CDR3. D genes are given only for firm matches. Part of the rows lack a size; the others show once, few, many or a class for expanded clones.

V gene: TRBV5-5; D gene: -; clone size: few; J gene: TRBJ2-2; CDR3 DNA: TGTGCCAGCAGCTTGGGGGTTGATACCTTAGAGCTGTTTTTT; CDR3 protein: CASSLGVDTLELFF
V gene: TRBV25-1; D gene: TRBD1; clone size: -; J gene: TRBJ1-4; CDR3 DNA: TGTGCCAGCCGGGGGCACAGGGGAGGTGAAAAACCGTTTTTT; CDR3 protein: CASRGHRGGEKPFF
V gene: TRBV5-1; D gene: TRBD1; clone size: many; J gene: TRBJ1-2; CDR3 DNA: TGCGCCAGCAGCTTGTACAGGGGCTCCACTGGCTACACCTTC; CDR3 protein: CASSLYRGSTGYTF
V gene: TRBV7-3; D gene: -; clone size: -; J gene: TRBJ2-3; CDR3 DNA: TGTGCCAGCAGCTGGTTGACAGGAAGCACAGATACGCAGTATTTT; CDR3 protein: CASSWLTGSTDTQYF
V gene: TRBV19; D gene: -; clone size: once; J gene: TRBJ1-2; CDR3 DNA: TGTGCCAGTAGTTCACAGACGGGATATGGCTACACCTTC; CDR3 protein: CASSSQTGYGYTF
V gene: TRBV7-6; D gene: TRBD2; clone size: -; J gene: TRBJ2-7; CDR3 DNA: TGTGCCAGCAAGAGCGGGAGGTACGAGCAGTACTTC; CDR3 protein: CASKSGRYEQYF
V gene: TRBV7-9; D gene: -; clone size: -; J gene: TRBJ2-5; CDR3 DNA: TGTGCCAGCAGCCCGGGGTTCCCAGAGACCCAGTACTTC; CDR3 protein: CASSPGFPETQYF
V gene: TRBV12-3/TRBV12-4; D gene: TRBD1; clone size: many; J gene: TRBJ1-1; CDR3 DNA: TGTGCCAGCAGTTCGACAGGGGGCCTGAGAATTGAAGCTTTCTTT; CDR3 protein: CASSSTGGLRIEAFF
V gene: TRBV9; D gene: -; clone size: many; J gene: TRBJ2-1; CDR3 DNA: TGTGCCAGCAGCGTCCACAGGGGGGGACAGGTTCTCTTC; CDR3 protein: CASSVHRGGQVLF
V gene: TRBV19; D gene: -; clone size: many; J gene: TRBJ1-6; CDR3 DNA: TGTGCCAGTAGTATTCGTAGGGGGGGCGCCTTCACCAGCTCCTATAATTCACCCCTCCACTTT; CDR3 protein: CASSIRRGGAFTSSYNSPLHF
V gene: TRBV12-3/TRBV12-4; D gene: -; clone size: many; J gene: TRBJ2-7; CDR3 DNA: TGTGCCAGCACCTCTTCTGCGAGCGAGCAGTACTTC; CDR3 protein: CASTSSASEQYF
V gene: TRBV6-2/TRBV6-3; D gene: -; clone size: few; J gene: TRBJ1-2; CDR3 DNA: TGTGCCAGCAGTTACAGGCCGACGGTCCCCGGAGAAGATGGCTACACCTTC; CDR3 protein: CASSYRPTVPGEDGYTF
V gene: TRBV6-1; D gene: TRBD1; clone size: -; J gene: TRBJ2-7; CDR3 DNA: TGTGCCAGCAGAACAGGGGTAGTACCGTGGGAGCAGTACTTC; CDR3 protein: CASRTGVVPWEQYF
V gene: TRBV2; D gene: -; clone size: -; J gene: TRBJ1-2; CDR3 DNA: TGTGCCAGCAGTGAAGACAGCATCATCTATGGCTACACCTTC; CDR3 protein: CASSEDSIIYGYTF